The 32 T cell receptor beta chains below were found in one sample sequenced in a study of blood T cell repertoires in COVID-19. Repertoires were generated with immunoSEQ multiplex PCR, while TCRdb's copy carries only in-frame clones and drops some. The sample carries 88,000 or so clones, 86% recorded once. Sequencing was done on a sample of peripheral blood. The receptor source for this set is a man aged 60 to 69 with acute or convalescent COVID-19.

The V call is TRBV15, the J call TRBJ2-7; D is perhaps TRBD1 (7 bases). The CDR3 has 15 amino acids. Trimming shortened V by 1 base and J by 3 bases, and 13 bases separated the two germline ends. The germline V gene has CDR1 LNHNV and CDR2 YYDKDF (reference sequence). The CDR3 spells CATSRGQGLSYEQYF. The CDR3 DNA follows: TGTGCCACCAGCAGAGGACAGGGACTCAGCTACGAGCAGTACTTC.

CDR3 region: CASSFRRSTEAFF. DNA for the CDR3: TGTGCCAGTAGTTTTAGGAGATCCACTGAAGCTTTCTTT. This chain connects TRBV19 to TRBJ1-1, with D unresolved. The CDR3 consists of 13 residues. CDR1 LNHDA and CDR2 SQIVND come from the germline V gene (reference sequence). V lost 5 bases, J lost 4 bases, and 11 bases lay in between.

J is TRBJ2-7 and V is TRBV27, with TRBD2 identical over 9 bases. V lost 3 bases to trimming and J lost 2 bases; unmatched junction nucleotides: 2. The CDR3 extends over 14 amino acids. Germline CDR1 MNHEY, CDR2 SMNVEV (reference sequence). CDR3 in amino acids: CASSLTSGPYEQYF. In nucleotides, the CDR3 is TGTGCCAGCAGTTTGACTAGCGGACCCTACGAGCAGTACTTC.

The V call is TRBV2, the J call TRBJ2-4; 8 bases line up with TRBD2. CDR1 SNHLY and CDR2 FYNNEI come from the germline V gene. This CDR3 has 18 residues. V lost 3 bases, J lost 0 bases, and 10 bases stayed unmatched. CDR3 sequence: CASSDLAGPLLAKNIQYF. The CDR3 coding sequence is TGTGCCAGCAGTGATTTAGCGGGGCCTCTTCTAGCCAAAAACATTCAGTACTTC.

This clone came up once. The CDR3 spells CATSRDRAGTGNSNQPQHF. The CDR3 DNA reads TGTGCCACCAGCAGAGATCGAGCCGGGACAGGGAATAGCAATCAGCCCCAGCATTTT. V and J are TRBV15 and TRBJ1-5, with 9 positions matching TRBD1. Looked up from germline, CDR1 is LNHNV and CDR2 is YYDKDF (reference sequence). CDR3 length equals 19 residues. J lost 0 bases, V lost 0 bases, and 9 bases had no gene match.

The chain recombines TRBV6-5 with TRBJ2-7; 8 bases match TRBD1. The CDR3 is 15 residues long. The V gene end was trimmed by 6 bases and the J gene end by 0 bases; junction bases not matched to a gene: 7. Germline CDR1 MNHEY, CDR2 SVGAGI. CDR3 residues: CASRRGQASSYEQYF. CDR3 in DNA: TGTGCCAGCAGGAGGGGACAGGCCAGCTCCTACGAGCAGTACTTC.

The chain is built from TRBV7-8 and TRBJ2-2; 7 bases fit TRBD2. The CDR3 has 16 amino acids. The V gene end was trimmed by 1 base and the J gene end by 4 bases; junction bases not matched to a gene: 6. Per the germline V gene, CDR1 is SGHVS and CDR2 is FQNEAQ. The CDR3 here is CASSLDWGGPTGELFF. CDR3 nucleotide sequence: TGTGCCAGCAGCTTAGATTGGGGGGGACCCACCGGGGAGCTGTTTTTT.

This chain joins TRBV5-1 and TRBJ2-1, with D possibly being TRBD1 (6 bases). The germline CDR1 and CDR2 sequences are SGHRS and YFSETQ. The CDR3 spans 15 residues. Deletions cut 4 bases from V and 0 bases from J, with 11 bases between. The CDR3 sequence is CASSVTGNSYNEQFF. The CDR3 bases are TGCGCCAGCAGCGTTACAGGGAACTCCTACAATGAGCAGTTCTTC.

A note on this clone: The junction and the germline gene differ at one end; a read error may be behind it. This rearrangement joins TRBV5-1 to TRBJ1-1; TRBD1 might be the D (5 bases). From germline, CDR1 is SGHRS and CDR2 YFSETQ. The CDR3 runs 13 residues. CDR3 coding DNA: TGCGCCAGCAGGTTGGGGCCGAACACTGAAGCTTTCTTT. Translated: CASRLGPNTEAFF.

The V gene is TRBV10-2, the J gene TRBJ2-2; 12 nucleotides align to TRBD2. CDR1 is WSHSY, CDR2 SAAADI, per germline. V was pared by 6 bases and J by 4 bases, with 3 bases of the junction left unmatched. This CDR3 has 15 residues. CDR3 residues: CASRASGGVTGELFF. The CDR3 coding sequence is TGCGCCAGCAGAGCTAGCGGGGGGGTCACCGGGGAGCTGTTTTTT.

The chain combines TRBV2 with TRBJ1-5; D possibly corresponds to TRBD1 (5 bases). V gave up 8 bases and J gave up 1 base, with 15 bases separating them. Germline V gene sequence: CDR1 SNHLY, CDR2 FYNNEI. CDR3 length: 15 amino acids. Written as DNA, the CDR3 is TGTGCCAGCCAGGGAGGTGCAGCGAGCAATCAGCCCCAGCATTTT. It yields the protein CASQGGAASNQPQHF.

This clone has just one count. The chain joins TRBV6-5 to TRBJ2-5, with TRBD2 identical over 11 bases. Gene TRBJ2-7 matches the end of the DNA better, so the J call may be wrong. The CDR3 extends over 14 amino acids. The germline V gene has CDR1 MNHEY and CDR2 SVGAGI. For the CDR3, the DNA is TGTGCCAGCAGCGGGGGACTAGCGGACTACGAGCAGTACTTC. This sequence encodes CASSGGLADYEQYF.

The sample holds a few counts of this clone. The CDR3, as DNA: TGCGCCAGCAGCCAGTTAGGCTACCGCGGGGCCCAGTACTTC. It codes for CASSQLGYRGAQYF. The V call is TRBV4-1, the J call TRBJ2-5; perhaps TRBD2 as D (6 bases). Germline-derived CDR1 and CDR2 are MGHRA and YSYEKL. V shed 3 bases and J shed 9 bases, with 17 bases lying between them. This CDR3 is 14 amino acids long.

J is TRBJ1-6 and V is TRBV27; the match to TRBD1 covers 7 bases. CDR1 MNHEY and CDR2 SMNVEV come from the germline V gene (reference sequence). V gave up 6 bases and J gave up 6 bases; unmatched junction bases: 8. This CDR3 spans 15 amino acids. The CDR3 spells CASSTKGASNSPLHF. In nucleotides, the CDR3 is TGTGCCAGCAGCACTAAGGGGGCGTCTAATTCACCCCTCCACTTT.

V gene TRBV7-2 combines with J gene TRBJ2-5, with 12 bases matching TRBD2. The length of the CDR3 is 18 residues. V shed 0 bases and J 4 bases; nucleotides not matched to a gene: 9. CDR1 is SGHTA, CDR2 FQGNSA, per germline. The CDR3 is CASSLAGSSGGARETQYF. CDR3 bases: TGTGCCAGCAGCTTAGCCGGGTCTAGCGGGGGGGCCAGAGAGACCCAGTACTTC.

This chain links TRBV5-1 with TRBJ2-5; no firm D call. With 3 bases removed from V and 2 bases from J, the gap between germline ends came to 14 bases. CDR3 length equals 15 residues. Germline V lookup: CDR1 SGHRS, CDR2 YFSETQ. The CDR3 spells CASSWLGQSQETQYF. The CDR3 DNA reads TGCGCCAGCAGCTGGCTTGGGCAGTCACAAGAGACCCAGTACTTC.

Comment on this clone: At the DNA level, this CDR3 is encoded by other sequences in the same sample as well. V gene TRBV14 combines with J gene TRBJ1-1; 7 bases fit TRBD1. Germline loops: CDR1 SGHDN, CDR2 FVKESK. CDR3 length: 14 amino acids. The V segment lost 6 bases and the J segment 1 base; nucleotides outside the gene matches: 5. The CDR3, as DNA: TGTGCCAGCAGTAGACAGGGATGGAACACTGAAGCTTTCTTT. Translating gives CASSRQGWNTEAFF.

The chain employs TRBV9 and TRBJ2-5, with D maybe TRBD2 (6 bases). Germline-derived CDR1 and CDR2 are SGDLS and YYNGEE. There are 14 residues in the CDR3. V was cut by 0 bases and J by 5 bases, with 11 bases left in between. The CDR3 sequence: CASSVAGVLETQYF. The CDR3 bases are TGTGCCAGCAGCGTAGCGGGAGTTTTGGAGACCCAGTACTTC.

This clone was detected once. The chain couples TRBV9 to TRBJ1-4; no clear D gene. CDR1 and CDR2 (germline): SGDLS, YYNGEE. This CDR3 region has 14 residues. V was cut by 2 bases and J by 4 bases, with 9 bases left in between. CDR3 DNA sequence: TGTGCCAGCAGCGTGAGGGCCGGTAATGAAAAACTGTTTTTT. This translates into CASSVRAGNEKLFF.

The genes are TRBV18 and TRBJ1-5; 9 bases match TRBD1. This CDR3 has 18 residues. CDR1 and CDR2 (germline): KGHSH, LQKENI. With V trimmed by 1 base and J by 2 bases, 9 bases remained unmatched. Here the CDR3 DNA reads TGTGCCAGCTCACCACGTCGGACAGGGGCGATTGGCAATCAGCCCCAGCATTTT. Residues: CASSPRRTGAIGNQPQHF.

This clone was seen a handful of times. The V call is TRBV5-6, the J call TRBJ1-1; D is unclear. This CDR3 comprises 13 residues. Germline loops: CDR1 SGHDT, CDR2 YYEEEE. V gave up 4 bases and J gave up 6 bases, with 13 bases separating them. The DNA of the CDR3 is TGTGCCAGCAGCCCGACGGGAAGGCCTGAAGCTTTCTTT. Protein product: CASSPTGRPEAFF.

With respect to this clone: Mismatch with germline at one junction end may stem from a read error. The CDR3 spells CSVDTGPF. CDR3 DNA sequence: TGCAGCGTTGATACAGGGCCGTTC. The chain has TRBV29-1 and TRBJ1-2; D perhaps matches TRBD1 (6 bases). This CDR3 has 8 residues. Germline assignment: CDR1 SQVTM and CDR2 ANQGSEA. Supplemented by reference TRBV29-1 and TRBJ1-2, the full variable domain reads SAVISQKPSRDICQRGTSLTIQCQVDSQVTMMFWYRQQPGQSLTLIATANQGSEATYESGFVIDKFPISRPNLTFSTLTVSNMSPEDSSIYLCSVDTGPFGSGTRLTVV.

J is TRBJ1-2 and V is TRBV4-1, with a tentative D call TRBD1 (6 bases). This CDR3 is 17 amino acids long. Germline CDR1 and CDR2: MGHRA and YSYEKL. The germline V and J ends were trimmed by 5 bases and 5 bases, with 24 bases remaining between them. The CDR3 region has the DNA TGCGCCAGCAGCTCAAGAGGTTCGGGGGGCGGAGGGTATGGCTACACCTTC. Amino acids: CASSSRGSGGGGYGYTF.

V gene TRBV3-1 (or the pseudogene TRBV3-2) combines with J gene TRBJ2-2; 12 bases line up with TRBD2. This CDR3 region has 20 residues. The V segment lost 2 bases and the J segment 6 bases; nucleotides outside the gene matches: 16. The germline V gene has CDR1 LGHDT and CDR2 YNNKEL (reference sequence). The CDR3: CASSQPALAGGYDYAGELFF. The CDR3 DNA reads as TGTGCCAGCAGCCAACCGGCACTAGCGGGAGGATACGATTACGCCGGGGAGCTGTTTTTT.

This chain connects TRBV20-1 to TRBJ2-1, with 10 bases aligning to TRBD2. Germline V gene lookup returns CDR1 DFQATT and CDR2 SNEGSKA (reference sequence). V gave up 3 bases and J gave up 10 bases; unmatched junction bases: 6. The CDR3 has 13 residues. In nucleotides, the CDR3 is TGCAGTGCTAGTTCTAGCGGGAGACCCGAGCAGTTCTTC. This translates into CSASSSGRPEQFF.

The J gene is TRBJ1-3, the V gene TRBV6-1; tentatively, D is TRBD1 (6 bases). This CDR3 spans 16 amino acids. The V and J ends lost 3 bases and 8 bases respectively, with 20 bases between them. CDR1 and CDR2 (germline): MNHNS, SASEGT. The CDR3 region has the DNA TGTGCCAGCAGTGAGGGGGTCGGAGTCCAGGGGTACACCATATATTTT. It codes for CASSEGVGVQGYTIYF.

The genes are TRBV10-3 and TRBJ1-5; TRBD1 matches at 8 bases. V was clipped by 5 bases and J by 3 bases; unmatched bases: 3. The CDR3 length is 14 residues. In germline, CDR1 is ENHRY, CDR2 SYGVKD. The CDR3 bases are TGTGCCATCAGTTCGACAGGGGACAATCAGCCCCAGCATTTT. Residues: CAISSTGDNQPQHF.

This clone occurred a few times. The chain has TRBV11-2 and TRBJ2-6; 7 bases align to TRBD1. CDR1 and CDR2 (germline): SGHAT, FQNNGV. The junction had 2 bases not matched to a gene; V was cut back by 4 bases and J by 2 bases. The CDR3 has 15 residues. The CDR3 is CASSWGTAGANVLTF. The DNA for the CDR3 is TGTGCCAGCAGCTGGGGGACAGCTGGGGCCAACGTCCTGACTTTC.

In this sample, this clone turned up a few times. In DNA, the CDR3 is TGTGCCAGCAGCCCTCCGGGACAGGGGGTCCATACGCAGTATTTT. This translates into CASSPPGQGVHTQYF. The J gene is TRBJ2-3, the V gene TRBV28, with 11 bases aligning to TRBD1. Per the germline V gene, CDR1 is MDHEN and CDR2 is SYDVKM. The CDR3 spans 15 residues. Germline trimming cut 6 bases from V and 7 bases from J; bases unmatched to any gene: 9. The whole variable domain, filled in from reference TRBV28 and TRBJ2-3, reads DVKVTQSSRYLVKRTGEKVFLECVQDMDHENMFWYRQDPGLGLRLIYFSYDVKMKEKGDIPEGYSVSREKKERFSLILESASTNQTSMYLCASSPPGQGVHTQYFGPGTRLTVL.

The CDR3, as DNA: TGTGCCAGCAGACGCGACAGGGGCTCTGGAAACACCATATATTTT. As protein: CASRRDRGSGNTIYF. The V and J genes are TRBV7-9 and TRBJ1-3; 8 bases map to TRBD1. V shed 6 bases and J 0 bases; nucleotides not matched to a gene: 4. Germline V gives CDR1 SEHNR, CDR2 FQNEAQ (reference sequence). This CDR3 spans 15 amino acids.

The genes are TRBV6-2 or TRBV6-3 and TRBJ1-6, with 7 bases identical to TRBD1. J lost 2 bases, V lost 0 bases, and 4 bases had no gene match. Germline CDR1 is MNHEY and CDR2 is SVGEGT. The CDR3 is 17 amino acids. CDR3 region: CASSYSTGPTYNSPLHF. As DNA, the CDR3 is TGTGCCAGCAGTTACTCGACAGGGCCAACCTATAATTCACCCCTCCACTTT.

The chain uses TRBV20-1 and TRBJ1-1; D is unclear. V was cut by 6 bases and J by 1 base, with 6 bases left in between. CDR1 is DFQATT, CDR2 SNEGSKA, per germline (reference sequence). There are 11 residues in the CDR3. CDR3 DNA: TGCAGTGCCCTCGGGAACACTGAAGCTTTCTTT. This gives the protein CSALGNTEAFF.